This T cell receptor beta chain appears in the sequencing data of a study of blood T cells in healthy people across ages. This clonotype was counted between two and nine times. The use of a sample-barcoded 5' primer and a J-beta primer mix characterized a second PCR of roughly 6 to 12 cycles. A 12-random-nucleotide template-switch adaptor tagged each cDNA molecule. In TCRdb, the 5' RACE reads were re-called with MiXCR into one record per CDR3 protein. The sample contains 600,000 to 650,000 distinct CDR3 sequences, approximately 59% of which appear only once. From germline, CDR1 is SGHRS and CDR2 YFSETQ. This CDR3 comprises 12 residues. Trimming stripped 3 bases from V and 7 bases from J, with 10 bases between. There were healthy Caucasian individuals from Russia, aged roughly 6 to 90, serving as donors.

The sequence was collected from a man aged 60 to 75 in good health. V is TRBV5-1 and J is TRBJ2-5; D is unresolved. The sample was blood. Here the CDR3 DNA reads TGCGCCAGCAGCTCCGACCTGACGACCCAGTACTTC. Its translation is CASSSDLTTQYF.